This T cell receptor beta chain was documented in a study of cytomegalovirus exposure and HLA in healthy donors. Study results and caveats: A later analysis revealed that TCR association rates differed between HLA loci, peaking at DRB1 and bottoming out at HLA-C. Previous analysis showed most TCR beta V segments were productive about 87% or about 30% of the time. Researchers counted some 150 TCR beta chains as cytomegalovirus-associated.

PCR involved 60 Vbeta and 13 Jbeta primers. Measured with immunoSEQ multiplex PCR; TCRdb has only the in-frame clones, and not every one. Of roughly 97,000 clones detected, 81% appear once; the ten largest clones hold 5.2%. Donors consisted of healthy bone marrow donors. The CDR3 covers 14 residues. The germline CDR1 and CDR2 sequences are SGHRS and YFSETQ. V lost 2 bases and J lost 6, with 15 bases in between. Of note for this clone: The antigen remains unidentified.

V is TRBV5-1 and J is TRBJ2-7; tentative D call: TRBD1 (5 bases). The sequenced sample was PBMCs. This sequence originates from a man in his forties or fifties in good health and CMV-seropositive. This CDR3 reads CASSLSQAPPEQYF. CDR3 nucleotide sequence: TGCGCCAGCAGCTTATCACAGGCCCCCCCCGAGCAGTACTTC.